One TCR beta chain is described in this entry. The antigen remains unidentified. This sample is drawn from a study of shared clonotypes between healthy human individuals. Trimming left V 6 bases short and J 5 bases short, with 25 bases between. CDR1 is MDHEN, CDR2 SYDVKM, per germline. The CDR3 length is 17 residues. Points from the study as a whole: Some clonotypes were shared by all four sorted-subset donors, while others were not shared. The non-shared ones had lower generation probabilities than the shared ones. Four donors shared approximately 5% of their naive CD4 clonotypes.

Clones were sequenced by immunoSEQ multiplex PCR, and TCRdb holds only the in-frame ones, with some missing. The top ten hold about 0.35% of the sample, which has roughly 1.4 million clones, approximately 98.5% seen once. This receptor was taken from a man under 40 in good health. Material: naive CD4+ T cells sorted from blood. As for subset: CD45RA+ positively selected. The chain joins TRBV28 to TRBJ2-5, with a weak D call TRBD1 (5 bases). The CDR3 sequence: CASRGYHRSRIGETQYF. CDR3 DNA: TGTGCCAGCAGAGGGTACCACAGGTCCCGGATTGGGGAGACCCAGTACTTC.